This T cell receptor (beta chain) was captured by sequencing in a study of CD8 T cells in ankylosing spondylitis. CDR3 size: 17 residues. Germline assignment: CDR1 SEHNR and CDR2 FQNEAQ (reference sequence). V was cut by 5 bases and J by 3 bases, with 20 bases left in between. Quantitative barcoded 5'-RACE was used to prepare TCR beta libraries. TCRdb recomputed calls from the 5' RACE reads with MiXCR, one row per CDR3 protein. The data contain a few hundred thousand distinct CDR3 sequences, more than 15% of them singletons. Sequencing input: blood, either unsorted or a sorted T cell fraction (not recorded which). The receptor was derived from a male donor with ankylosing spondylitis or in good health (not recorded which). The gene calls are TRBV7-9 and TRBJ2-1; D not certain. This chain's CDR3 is CASSEKRVGLGYNEQFF. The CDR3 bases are TGTGCCAGCAGCGAAAAACGCGTAGGTCTTGGCTACAATGAGCAGTTCTTC. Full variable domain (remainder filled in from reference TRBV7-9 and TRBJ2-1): DTGVSQNPRHKITKRGQNVTFRCDPISEHNRLYWYRQTLGQGPEFLTYFQNEAQLEKSRLLSDRFSAERPKGSFSTLEIQRTEQGDSAMYLCASSEKRVGLGYNEQFFGPGTRLTVL.